This entry is about one T cell receptor (beta chain). Its antigen is as yet unknown. This entry belongs to a study of T-cell memory formation after mild COVID-19. Each CDR3 protein gets one entry after TCRdb re-called the 5' RACE reads with MiXCR. The sample lists about 450,000 distinct CDR3 sequences; about a quarter were seen once. The CDR3 runs 16 residues. V lost 0 bases to trimming and J lost 10 bases, with 17 bases between them. The germline gives CDR1 SGHRS, CDR2 YFSETQ. Findings of the study overall: CD4+ clones that contracted lay mainly in CM and EM; CD8+ ones lay in EMRA.

V and J are TRBV5-1 and TRBJ1-6, with D possibly TRBD1 on 5 matching bases. The receptor was derived from an adult woman who had mild COVID-19 (a few samples of this study predate the infection). Cell type and time point are not known. Sequenced material: PBMCs or a T cell subset sorted from them (not recorded which). CDR3 sequence: CASSLAQQGGGSPLHF. The CDR3 nucleotides are TGCGCCAGCAGCTTGGCGCAGCAGGGTGGAGGGTCACCCCTCCACTTT.